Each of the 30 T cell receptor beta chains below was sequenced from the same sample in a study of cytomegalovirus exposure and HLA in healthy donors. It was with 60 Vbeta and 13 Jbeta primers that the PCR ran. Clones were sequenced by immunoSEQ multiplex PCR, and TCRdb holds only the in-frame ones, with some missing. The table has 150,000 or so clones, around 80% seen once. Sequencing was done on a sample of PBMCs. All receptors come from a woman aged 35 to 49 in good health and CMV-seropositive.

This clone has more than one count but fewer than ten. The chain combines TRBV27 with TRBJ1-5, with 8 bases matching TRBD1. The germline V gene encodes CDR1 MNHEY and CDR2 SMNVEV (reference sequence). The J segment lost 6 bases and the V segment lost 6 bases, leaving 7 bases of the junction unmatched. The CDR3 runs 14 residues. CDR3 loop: CASSRGPGRQPQHF. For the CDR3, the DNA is TGTGCCAGCAGCAGGGGGCCAGGGCGTCAGCCCCAGCATTTT.

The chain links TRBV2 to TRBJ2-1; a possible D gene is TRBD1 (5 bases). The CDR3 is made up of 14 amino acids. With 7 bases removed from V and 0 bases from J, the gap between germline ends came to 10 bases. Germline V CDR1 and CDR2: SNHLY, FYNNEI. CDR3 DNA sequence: TGTGCCAGCACAAACAGGAGCTCCTACAATGAGCAGTTCTTC. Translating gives CASTNRSSYNEQFF.

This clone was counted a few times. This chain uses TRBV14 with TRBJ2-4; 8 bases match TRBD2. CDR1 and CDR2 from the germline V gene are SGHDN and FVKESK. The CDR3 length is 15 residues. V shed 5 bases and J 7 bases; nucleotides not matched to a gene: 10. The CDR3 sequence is CASSFSGSRGNIQYF. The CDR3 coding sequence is TGTGCCAGCAGCTTCAGCGGGAGTAGAGGGAACATTCAGTACTTC.

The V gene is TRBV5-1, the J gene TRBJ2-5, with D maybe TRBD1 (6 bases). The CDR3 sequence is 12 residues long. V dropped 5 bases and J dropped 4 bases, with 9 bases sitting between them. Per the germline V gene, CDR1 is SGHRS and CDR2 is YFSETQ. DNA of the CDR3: TGCGCCAGCAGGGGGACATTAGAGACCCAGTACTTC. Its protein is CASRGTLETQYF. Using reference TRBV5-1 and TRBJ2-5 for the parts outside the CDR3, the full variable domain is KAGVTQTPRYLIKTRGQQVTLSCSPISGHRSVSWYQQTPGQGLQFLFEYFSETQRNKGNFPGRFSGRQFSNSRSEMNVSTLELGDSALYLCASRGTLETQYFGPGTRLLVL.

The CDR3 nucleotides read TGCAGCGTGCCCTCAAAGAGTCATAATGAGCAGTTCTTC. This sequence encodes CSVPSKSHNEQFF. The chain employs TRBV29-1 and TRBJ2-1; D gene ambiguous. This CDR3 is built from 13 residues. V was shortened by 6 bases and J by 7 bases, with 16 bases between the two germline ends. In germline, CDR1 is SQVTM, CDR2 ANQGSEA.

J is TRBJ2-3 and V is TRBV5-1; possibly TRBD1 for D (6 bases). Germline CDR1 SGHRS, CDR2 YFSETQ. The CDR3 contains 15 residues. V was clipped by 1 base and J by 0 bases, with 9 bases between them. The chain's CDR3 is CASSLRGQSTDTQYF. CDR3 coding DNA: TGCGCCAGCAGCTTGAGGGGACAAAGCACAGATACGCAGTATTTT.

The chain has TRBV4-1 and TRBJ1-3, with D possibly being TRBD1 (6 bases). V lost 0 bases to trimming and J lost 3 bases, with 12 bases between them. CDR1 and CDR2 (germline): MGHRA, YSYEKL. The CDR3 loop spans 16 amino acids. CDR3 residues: CASSQEIGRGGNTIYF. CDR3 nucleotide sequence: TGCGCCAGCAGCCAAGAAATCGGCAGGGGTGGAAACACCATATATTTT.

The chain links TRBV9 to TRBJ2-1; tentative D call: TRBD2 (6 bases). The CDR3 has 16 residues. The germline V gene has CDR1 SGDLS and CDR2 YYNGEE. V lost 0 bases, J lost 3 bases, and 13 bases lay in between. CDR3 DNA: TGTGCCAGCAGCGTAGAGGGAGGTGGGCACTACAATGAGCAGTTCTTC. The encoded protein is CASSVEGGGHYNEQFF.

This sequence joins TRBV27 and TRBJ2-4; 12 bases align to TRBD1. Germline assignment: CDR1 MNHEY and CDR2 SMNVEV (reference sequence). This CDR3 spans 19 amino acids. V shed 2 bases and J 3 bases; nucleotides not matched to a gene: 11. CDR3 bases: TGTGCCAGCAGTTTACTAGGGACAGGGGGCTTGGGTGTCAAAAACATTCAGTACTTC. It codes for CASSLLGTGGLGVKNIQYF.

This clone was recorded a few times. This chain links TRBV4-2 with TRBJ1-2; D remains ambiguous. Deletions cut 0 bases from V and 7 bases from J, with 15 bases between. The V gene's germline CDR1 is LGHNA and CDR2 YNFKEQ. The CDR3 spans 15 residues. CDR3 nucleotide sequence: TGTGCCAGCAGCCAAGAAGAGTATAGAATAAGTGGCTACACCTTC. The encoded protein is CASSQEEYRISGYTF.

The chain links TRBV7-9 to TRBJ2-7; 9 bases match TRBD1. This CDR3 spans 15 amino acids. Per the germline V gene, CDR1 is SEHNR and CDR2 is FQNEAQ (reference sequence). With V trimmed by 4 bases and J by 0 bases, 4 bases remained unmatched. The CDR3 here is CASSSDRGSSYEQYF. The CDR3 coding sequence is TGTGCCAGCAGCTCGGACAGGGGAAGCTCCTACGAGCAGTACTTC.

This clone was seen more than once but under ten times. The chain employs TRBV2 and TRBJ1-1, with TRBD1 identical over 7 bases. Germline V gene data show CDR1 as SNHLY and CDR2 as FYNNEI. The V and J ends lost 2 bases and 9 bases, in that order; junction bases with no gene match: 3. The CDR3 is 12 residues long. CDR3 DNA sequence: TGTGCCAGCAGTGAAAATAGGGGGCAAGCTTTCTTT. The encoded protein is CASSENRGQAFF. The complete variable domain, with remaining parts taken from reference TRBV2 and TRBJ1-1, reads EPEVTQTPSHQVTQMGQEVILRCVPISNHLYFYWYRQILGQKVEFLVSFYNNEISEKSEIFDDQFSVERPDGSNFTLKIRSTKLEDSAMYFCASSENRGQAFFGQGTRLTVV.

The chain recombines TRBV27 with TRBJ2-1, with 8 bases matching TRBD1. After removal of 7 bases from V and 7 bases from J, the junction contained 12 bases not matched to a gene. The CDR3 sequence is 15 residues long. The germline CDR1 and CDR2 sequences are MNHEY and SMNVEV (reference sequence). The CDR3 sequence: CASNRRTGPGNEQFF. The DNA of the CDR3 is TGTGCCAGCAACCGCCGGACAGGGCCCGGAAATGAGCAGTTCTTC.

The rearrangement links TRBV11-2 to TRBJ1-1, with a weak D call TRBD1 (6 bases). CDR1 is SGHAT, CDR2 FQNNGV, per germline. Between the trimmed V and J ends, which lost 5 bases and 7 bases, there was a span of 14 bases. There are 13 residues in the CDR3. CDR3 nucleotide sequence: TGTGCCAGCAGCCTATTAGGGGGGGATGAAGCTTTCTTT. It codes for CASSLLGGDEAFF.

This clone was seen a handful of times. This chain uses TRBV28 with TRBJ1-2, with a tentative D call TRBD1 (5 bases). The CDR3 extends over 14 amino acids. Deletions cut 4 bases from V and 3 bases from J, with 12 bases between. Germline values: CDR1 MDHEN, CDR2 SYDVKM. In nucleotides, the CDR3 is TGTGCCAGCAGTTCCCTCTTCAGGGACTATGGCTACACCTTC. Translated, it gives CASSSLFRDYGYTF.

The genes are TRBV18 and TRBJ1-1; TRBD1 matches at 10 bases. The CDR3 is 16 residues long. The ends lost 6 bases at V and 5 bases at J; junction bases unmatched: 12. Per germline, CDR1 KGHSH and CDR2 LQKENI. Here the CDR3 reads CASSSGTGAVGTEAFF. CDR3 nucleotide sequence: TGTGCCAGCTCGTCGGGGACAGGGGCCGTGGGAACTGAAGCTTTCTTT.

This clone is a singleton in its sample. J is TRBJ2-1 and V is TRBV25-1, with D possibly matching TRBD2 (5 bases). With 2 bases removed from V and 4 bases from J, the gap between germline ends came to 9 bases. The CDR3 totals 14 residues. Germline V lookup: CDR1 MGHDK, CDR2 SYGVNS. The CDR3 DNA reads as TGTGCCAGCAGTGAACAAACTAGGTACAATGAGCAGTTCTTC. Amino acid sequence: CASSEQTRYNEQFF.

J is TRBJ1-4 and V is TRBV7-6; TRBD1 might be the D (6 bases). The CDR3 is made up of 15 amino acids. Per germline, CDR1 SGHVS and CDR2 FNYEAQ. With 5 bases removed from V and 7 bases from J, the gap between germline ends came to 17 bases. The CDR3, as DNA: TGTGCCAGCAGCCCGTACCCAGGGGCGGCTGAAAAACTGTTTTTT. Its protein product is CASSPYPGAAEKLFF. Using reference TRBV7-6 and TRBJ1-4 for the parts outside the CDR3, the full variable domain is GAGVSQSPRYKVTKRGQDVALRCDPISGHVSLYWYRQALGQGPEFLTYFNYEAQQDKSGLPNDRFSAERPEGSISTLTIQRTEQRDSAMYRCASSPYPGAAEKLFFGSGTQLSVL.

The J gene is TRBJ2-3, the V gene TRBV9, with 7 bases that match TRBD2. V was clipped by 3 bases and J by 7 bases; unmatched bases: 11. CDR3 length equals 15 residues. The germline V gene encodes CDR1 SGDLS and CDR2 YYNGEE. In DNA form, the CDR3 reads TGTGCCAGCAGCGCCAGCGGGGCTCAAGGAAATACGCAGTATTTT. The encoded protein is CASSASGAQGNTQYF.

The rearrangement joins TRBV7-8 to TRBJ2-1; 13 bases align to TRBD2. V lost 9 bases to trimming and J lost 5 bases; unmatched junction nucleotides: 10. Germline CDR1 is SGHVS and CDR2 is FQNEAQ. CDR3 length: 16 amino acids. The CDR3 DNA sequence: TGTGCCAGTAGGCGGGGACTAGCGGGGAAAAACAATGAGCAGTTCTTC. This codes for CASRRGLAGKNNEQFF.

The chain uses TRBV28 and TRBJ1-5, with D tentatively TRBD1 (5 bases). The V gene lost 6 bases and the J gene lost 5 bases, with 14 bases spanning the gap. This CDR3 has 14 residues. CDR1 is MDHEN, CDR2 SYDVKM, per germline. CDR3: CASRETRDYQPQHF. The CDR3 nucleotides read TGTGCCAGCAGGGAGACAAGGGACTATCAGCCCCAGCATTTT.

CDR3 DNA sequence: TGTGCCAGCAGCTTGGCCGGGACTAGAAATTACAATGAGCAGTTCTTC. This translates into CASSLAGTRNYNEQFF. J is TRBJ2-1 and V is TRBV5-8; 8 nucleotides align to TRBD2. V lost 0 bases to trimming and J lost 4 bases; unmatched junction nucleotides: 6. CDR1 and CDR2 (germline): SGHTS, YDEGEE. This CDR3 contains 16 residues.

CDR3 sequence: CASSLVYGGDPGELFF. CDR3 bases: TGTGCCAGCAGTTTAGTGTATGGAGGGGATCCCGGGGAGCTGTTTTTT. The chain employs TRBV27 and TRBJ2-2, with D possibly TRBD2 on 6 matching bases. Germline-derived CDR1 and CDR2 are MNHEY and SMNVEV (reference sequence). This CDR3 has 16 amino acids. Trimming pared 2 bases from V and 6 bases from J, leaving 16 bases between.

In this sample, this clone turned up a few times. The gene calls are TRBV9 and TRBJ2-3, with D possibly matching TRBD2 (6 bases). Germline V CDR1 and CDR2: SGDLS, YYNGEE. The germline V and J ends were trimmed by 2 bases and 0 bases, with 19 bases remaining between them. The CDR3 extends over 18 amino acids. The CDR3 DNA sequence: TGTGCCAGCAGCGTTGGCGGAGGTAGCGGAGAAAGCACAGATACGCAGTATTTT. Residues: CASSVGGGSGESTDTQYF.

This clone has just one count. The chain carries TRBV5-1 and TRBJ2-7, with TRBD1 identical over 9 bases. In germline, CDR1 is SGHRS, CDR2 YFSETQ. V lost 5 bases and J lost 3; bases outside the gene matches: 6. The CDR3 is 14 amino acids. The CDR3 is CASSPGTGLYEQYF. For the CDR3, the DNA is TGCGCCAGCAGTCCCGGGACAGGGCTCTACGAGCAGTACTTC.

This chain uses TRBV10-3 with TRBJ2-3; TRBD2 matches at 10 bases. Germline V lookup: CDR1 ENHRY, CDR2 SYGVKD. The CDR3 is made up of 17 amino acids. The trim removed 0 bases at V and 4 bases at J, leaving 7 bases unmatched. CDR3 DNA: TGTGCCATCAGTGAGTCGGGGGGGCTAGCGGGAGCAGATACGCAGTATTTT. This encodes CAISESGGLAGADTQYF.

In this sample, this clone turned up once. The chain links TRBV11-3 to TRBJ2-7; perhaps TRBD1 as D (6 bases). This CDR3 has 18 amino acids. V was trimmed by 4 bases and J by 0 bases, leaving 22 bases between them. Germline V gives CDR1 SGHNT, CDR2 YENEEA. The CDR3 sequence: CASSCRDTDPHSSYEQYF. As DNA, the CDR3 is TGTGCCAGCAGCTGCCGGGACACCGACCCCCATAGCTCCTACGAGCAGTACTTC. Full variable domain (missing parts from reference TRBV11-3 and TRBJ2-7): EAGVVQSPRYKIIEKKQPVAFWCNPISGHNTLYWYLQNLGQGPELLIRYENEEAVDDSQLPKDRFSAERLKGVDSTLKIQPAELGDSAVYLCASSCRDTDPHSSYEQYFGPGTRLTVT.

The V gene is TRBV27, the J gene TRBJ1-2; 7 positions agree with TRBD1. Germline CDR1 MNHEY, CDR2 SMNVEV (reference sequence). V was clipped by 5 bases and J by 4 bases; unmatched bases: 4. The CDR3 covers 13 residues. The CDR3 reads CASSVTGVYGYTF. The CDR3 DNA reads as TGTGCCAGCAGTGTAACAGGGGTCTATGGCTACACCTTC.

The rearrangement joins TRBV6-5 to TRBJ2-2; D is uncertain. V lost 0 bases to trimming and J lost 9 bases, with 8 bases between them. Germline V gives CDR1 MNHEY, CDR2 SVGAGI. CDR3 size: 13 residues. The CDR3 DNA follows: TGTGCCAGCAGTTACTCGAGGTTCCGGGAGCTGTTTTTT. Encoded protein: CASSYSRFRELFF.

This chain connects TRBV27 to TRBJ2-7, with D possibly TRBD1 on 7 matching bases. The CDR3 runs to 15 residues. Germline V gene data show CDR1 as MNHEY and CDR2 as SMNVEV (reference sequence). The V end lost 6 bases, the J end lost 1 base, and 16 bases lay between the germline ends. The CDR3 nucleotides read TGTGCCAGCAGCCGAACGACAGGGAGGTCCTACGAGCAGTACTTC. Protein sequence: CASSRTTGRSYEQYF.